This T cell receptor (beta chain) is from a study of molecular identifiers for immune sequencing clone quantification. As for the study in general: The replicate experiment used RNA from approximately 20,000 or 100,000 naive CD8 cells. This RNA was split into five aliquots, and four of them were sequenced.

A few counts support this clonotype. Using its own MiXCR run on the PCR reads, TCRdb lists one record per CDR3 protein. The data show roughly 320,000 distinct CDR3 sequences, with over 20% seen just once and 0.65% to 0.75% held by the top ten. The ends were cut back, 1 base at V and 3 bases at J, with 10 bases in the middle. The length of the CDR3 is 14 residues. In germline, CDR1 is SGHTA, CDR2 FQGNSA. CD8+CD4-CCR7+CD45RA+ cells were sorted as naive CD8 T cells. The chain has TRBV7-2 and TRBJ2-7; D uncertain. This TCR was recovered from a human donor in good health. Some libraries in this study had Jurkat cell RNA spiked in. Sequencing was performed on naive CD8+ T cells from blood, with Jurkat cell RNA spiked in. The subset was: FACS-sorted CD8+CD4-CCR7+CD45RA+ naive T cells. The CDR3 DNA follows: TGTGCCAGCAGCTTAGAAGGCAGCTACTACGAGCAGTACTTC. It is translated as CASSLEGSYYEQYF.